This T cell receptor (beta chain) originates from a study of T-cell reconstitution after alpha-beta-depleted transplantation in children. TCRbeta library construction was performed incorporating unique molecular identifiers. TCRdb processed the PCR reads anew with MiXCR; each CDR3 protein has one entry. The sample includes about 610,000 distinct CDR3 sequences, roughly a tenth seen only once; the top ten take around 4%. The CDR3 totals 15 residues. Germline V lookup: CDR1 DFQATT, CDR2 SNEGSKA (reference sequence). Trimming pared 1 base from V and 1 base from J, leaving 12 bases between. The sequence came from a human donor who donated a stem cell graft to a child with acute myeloid leukemia. V and J are TRBV20-1 and TRBJ2-3, with D possibly being TRBD2 (7 bases). The sequencing here drew on PBMCs from the stem cell graft donor, taken from the stem cell graft. CDR3 in DNA: TGCAGTGCTAGAGGGGGGGAGGGGGGCACAGATACGCAGTATTTT. It translates to CSARGGEGGTDTQYF.